The sequence of this TCR beta chain was determined in a study of cytomegalovirus exposure and HLA in healthy donors. Sequencing was performed with immunoSEQ multiplex PCR; in TCRdb, only in-frame clones are kept and a portion is missing. This sample carries about 110,000 clones, 70% to 90% of them seen once, and the ten largest clones take around 1.4%. CDR1 MGHRA and CDR2 YSYEKL come from the germline V gene. V lost 4 bases and J lost 3; bases outside the gene matches: 3. This CDR3 region has 16 residues. This clonotype was obtained from a woman aged 30 to 39 in good health and CMV-seropositive. V usage is TRBV4-1 and J usage is TRBJ2-6, with TRBD2 matching 10 bases. Sequenced: PBMCs. Here the CDR3 DNA reads TGCGCCAGCAGCCCGCGGACTAGCGGTGGGGCCAACGTCCTGACTTTC. Translated: CASSPRTSGGANVLTF.